A single sample gave rise to the 22 T cell receptor beta chains below, sequenced in a study of T cell responses to AZD1222 COVID-19 vaccine. Using immunoSEQ multiplex PCR, the repertoire was profiled, and TCRdb retains in-frame clones only, with some absent. The data show 95,000 to 150,000 clones, about 90% seen once. The specimen was peripheral blood, collected on day 0 of AZD1222 vaccination. The receptors stem from an adult in good health.

The chain joins TRBV10-2 to TRBJ2-7, with D possibly matching TRBD2 (5 bases). The germline V gene has CDR1 WSHSY and CDR2 SAAADI. Between the trimmed V and J ends, which lost 6 bases and 6 bases, there was a span of 12 bases. The CDR3 consists of 12 residues. The CDR3 DNA reads as TGCGCCAGCAGGGACTTTTCGGGCGAGCAGTACTTC. Amino acids: CASRDFSGEQYF.

The chain employs TRBV7-3 and TRBJ1-2; D might be TRBD1 (5 bases). V was clipped by 4 bases and J by 3 bases, with 21 bases between them. In germline, CDR1 is SGHTA, CDR2 FQGTGA. The CDR3 extends over 17 amino acids. The DNA for the CDR3 is TGTGCCAGCAGCTCATCACCCGGGACGGGGAAAGACTATGGCTACACCTTC. As protein: CASSSSPGTGKDYGYTF.

This sequence joins TRBV18 and TRBJ2-1; D might be TRBD2 (6 bases). The CDR3 extends over 17 amino acids. Germline V gene lookup returns CDR1 KGHSH and CDR2 LQKENI. V shed 0 bases and J shed 1 base, with 13 bases lying between them. In nucleotides, the CDR3 is TGTGCCAGCTCACCACCGGTAGGTAGCGGATCCTACAATGAGCAGTTCTTC. Translation gives CASSPPVGSGSYNEQFF.

This chain joins TRBV3-1 (or the pseudogene TRBV3-2) and TRBJ1-2, with a weak D call TRBD1 (6 bases). Trimming removed 5 bases from V and 6 bases from J, with 16 bases in between. The germline CDR1 and CDR2 sequences are LGHDT and YNNKEL (reference sequence). The length of the CDR3 is 14 residues. DNA for the CDR3: TGTGCCAGCAGCGGCGGGGGGCGAGGCGATGGCTACACCTTC. Translation gives CASSGGGRGDGYTF.

The rearrangement joins TRBV11-2 to TRBJ1-3; TRBD1 matches 7 bases. V shed 9 bases and J 2 bases; nucleotides not matched to a gene: 4. CDR1 SGHAT and CDR2 FQNNGV come from the germline V gene. CDR3 length equals 13 residues. CDR3 protein: CASSTGPGNTIYF. The CDR3 nucleotides read TGTGCCAGTTCGACAGGGCCTGGAAACACCATATATTTT.

This clone was detected only a few times. V usage is TRBV10-3 and J usage is TRBJ2-1, with no clear D. The ends were cut back, 2 bases at V and 3 bases at J, with 8 bases in the middle. The CDR3 extends over 14 amino acids. Per germline, CDR1 ENHRY and CDR2 SYGVKD. The CDR3, as DNA: TGTGCCATCAGTGAGGGTCAGGACTACAATGAGCAGTTCTTC. Translated: CAISEGQDYNEQFF.

The chain uses TRBV11-3 and TRBJ1-3; 8 bases agree with TRBD1. Germline lookup yields CDR1 SGHNT and CDR2 YENEEA. CDR3 size: 16 residues. J gave up 8 bases and V 5 bases, and 14 bases lay outside the gene matches. The CDR3 protein is CASSLGGRGHSDTIYF. The CDR3 coding sequence is TGTGCCAGCAGCCTCGGCGGCAGGGGGCATTCAGACACCATATATTTT.

This chain joins TRBV3-1 (or the pseudogene TRBV3-2) and TRBJ1-2; D ambiguous. The CDR3 loop spans 13 amino acids. The V end lost 1 base, the J end lost 2 bases, and 5 bases lay between the germline ends. Germline lookup yields CDR1 LGHDT and CDR2 YNNKEL (reference sequence). The chain's CDR3 is CASSQADNYGYTF. The CDR3 coding sequence is TGTGCCAGCAGCCAAGCTGACAACTATGGCTACACCTTC.

V usage is TRBV5-1 and J usage is TRBJ2-5, with 10 bases that match TRBD1. The trim removed 2 bases at V and 2 bases at J, leaving 3 bases unmatched. This CDR3 has 15 amino acids. CDR1 SGHRS and CDR2 YFSETQ come from the germline V gene. CDR3 protein: CASSFDRGRQETQYF. Here the CDR3 DNA reads TGCGCCAGCAGCTTCGACAGGGGGCGACAAGAGACCCAGTACTTC.

The CDR3 DNA follows: TGTGCCTGGAGTCAAATAGCTAACTATGGCTACACCTTC. Translating gives CAWSQIANYGYTF. This sequence joins TRBV30 and TRBJ1-2; D uncertain. This CDR3 has 13 amino acids. Looked up from germline, CDR1 is GTSNPN and CDR2 is SVGIG (reference sequence). V was pared by 2 bases and J by 0 bases, with 7 bases between.

The J gene is TRBJ1-3, the V gene TRBV13; D is unresolved. This CDR3 has 15 amino acids. CDR1 is PRHDT and CDR2 is FYEKMQ in the germline V gene (reference sequence). V was cut by 8 bases and J by 0 bases, with 14 bases left in between. CDR3 loop: CASRLTGHSGNTIYF. In DNA, the CDR3 is TGTGCCAGCCGTTTGACGGGTCACTCTGGAAACACCATATATTTT.

The rearrangement joins TRBV2 to TRBJ1-6; perhaps TRBD1 as D (5 bases). V lost 4 bases, J lost 0 bases, and 10 bases lay in between. The CDR3 has 16 residues. Looked up from germline, CDR1 is SNHLY and CDR2 is FYNNEI. CDR3 in amino acids: CASSGAGSSYNSPLHF. CDR3 coding DNA: TGTGCCAGCAGTGGCGCAGGGAGCTCCTATAATTCACCCCTCCACTTT.

The chain couples TRBV5-4 to TRBJ1-1; 7 bases fit TRBD1. V shed 0 bases, J shed 3 bases, and the junction held 11 bases outside the gene matches. Germline-derived CDR1 and CDR2 are SGHNT and YYREEE (reference sequence). CDR3 length: 17 residues. CDR3 residues: CASSLAKRGRRDTEAFF. The CDR3 DNA is TGTGCCAGCAGCTTGGCCAAAAGGGGGCGCCGGGACACTGAAGCTTTCTTT.

This clone appeared once. The chain is built from TRBV19 and TRBJ2-1; 7 positions match TRBD2. The trim removed 1 base at V and 1 base at J, leaving 10 bases unmatched. There are 18 residues in the CDR3. Germline-derived CDR1 and CDR2 are LNHDA and SQIVND (reference sequence). The CDR3 bases are TGTGCCAGTAGTATAGTGGGCGGGAGCTTCTCATCCTACAATGAGCAGTTCTTC. This encodes CASSIVGGSFSSYNEQFF.

The CDR3 protein is CASRVRGGPNSPLHF. The CDR3 DNA reads as TGTGCCAGCAGGGTGAGGGGTGGCCCCAATTCACCCCTCCACTTT. The rearrangement links TRBV5-8 to TRBJ1-6; D may be TRBD1 (5 bases). V gave up 5 bases and J gave up 7 bases, with 16 bases separating them. Per the germline V gene, CDR1 is SGHTS and CDR2 is YDEGEE. This CDR3 comprises 15 residues.

The CDR3 protein is CAWSVKGQGGQPQHF. For the CDR3, the DNA is TGTGCCTGGAGTGTAAAGGGACAGGGGGGCCAGCCCCAGCATTTT. The rearrangement links TRBV30 to TRBJ1-5, with 11 bases lining up with TRBD1. This CDR3 spans 15 amino acids. V lost 0 bases to trimming and J lost 7 bases; unmatched junction nucleotides: 5. In germline, CDR1 is GTSNPN, CDR2 SVGIG (reference sequence). Complete variable domain (other parts from reference TRBV30 and TRBJ1-5): SQTIHQWPATLVQPVGSPLSLECTVEGTSNPNLYWYRQAAGRGLQLLFYSVGIGQISSEVPQNLSASRPQDRQFILSSKKLLLSDSGFYLCAWSVKGQGGQPQHFGDGTRLSIL.

V gene TRBV25-1 combines with J gene TRBJ2-7; D unclear. CDR1 and CDR2 (germline): MGHDK, SYGVNS. The length of the CDR3 is 14 residues. Trimming left V 2 bases short and J 0 bases short, with 8 bases between. The CDR3 protein is CASSEGGLSYEQYF. Here the CDR3 DNA reads TGTGCCAGCAGTGAAGGTGGCCTCTCCTACGAGCAGTACTTC.

The chain joins TRBV7-9 to TRBJ1-5, with 8 bases aligning to TRBD1. Germline loops: CDR1 SEHNR, CDR2 FQNEAQ (reference sequence). The CDR3 sequence is 16 residues long. With V trimmed by 0 bases and J by 7 bases, 8 bases remained unmatched. The CDR3 DNA reads TGTGCCAGCAGCTTAGCCCCGGACAGGGATGAACAGCCCCAGCATTTT. Encoded protein: CASSLAPDRDEQPQHF.

In its sample, this clone was seen once. The rearrangement uses TRBV5-1 and TRBJ2-7; 8 nucleotides align to TRBD1. Germline V gives CDR1 SGHRS, CDR2 YFSETQ. The CDR3 is 15 residues long. With V trimmed by 0 bases and J by 4 bases, 6 bases remained unmatched. As DNA, the CDR3 is TGCGCCAGCAGCTTGGTAGGGACAGGACCTTACGAGCAGTACTTC. Protein sequence: CASSLVGTGPYEQYF. Filled out from reference TRBV5-1 and TRBJ2-7, the complete variable domain reads KAGVTQTPRYLIKTRGQQVTLSCSPISGHRSVSWYQQTPGQGLQFLFEYFSETQRNKGNFPGRFSGRQFSNSRSEMNVSTLELGDSALYLCASSLVGTGPYEQYFGPGTRLTVT.

This chain joins TRBV27 and TRBJ1-2; D ambiguous. CDR3 length equals 11 residues. The germline V gene encodes CDR1 MNHEY and CDR2 SMNVEV (reference sequence). V lost 8 bases to trimming and J lost 7 bases, with 11 bases between them. The CDR3 region is CASFSGLGYTF. In DNA, the CDR3 is TGTGCCAGCTTCTCGGGCCTTGGCTACACCTTC.

V usage is TRBV6-5 and J usage is TRBJ2-7; D may be TRBD1 or TRBD2 (5 bases each). The V gene lost 7 bases and the J gene lost 4 bases, with 8 bases spanning the gap. This CDR3 is built from 11 residues. Germline V gene data show CDR1 as MNHEY and CDR2 as SVGAGI. Here the CDR3 DNA reads TGTGCCAGCACCGAGGGGTACGAGCAGTACTTC. It encodes CASTEGYEQYF.

The chain employs TRBV9 and TRBJ1-3; no definite D call. CDR1 is SGDLS and CDR2 is YYNGEE in the germline V gene. Trimming removed 3 bases at V and 4 bases at J, with 5 bases between. This CDR3 is 12 amino acids long. CDR3 DNA: TGTGCCAGCAGCGCGGCAGGAAACACCATATATTTT. Translating it yields CASSAAGNTIYF.